This T cell receptor (beta chain) was sequenced during a study of T cell responses to AZD1222 COVID-19 vaccine (dated by TCRdb to 2020 to 2023). Describing the broader study: TCR sequencing covered about 230 trial participants: 207 given two doses of AZD1222 and about 26 given two doses of MenACWY control vaccine. Trial participants were enrolled by age into subgroups of 18-55, 56-69 and 70-plus years, and roughly 160, 29 and 62 TCR-sequenced participants, respectively, were included in these subgroups. The investigation overall reported the following: Reportedly, close to half of the unique spike-specific TCRs recognized epitopes lying outside the regions that are mutated in the B.1.351 and B.1.1.7 variants. Because no day 14 peak-response samples were available, the repertoires could be characterized only after the peak T cell response. In the small 56-69-year group, the increase in depth fell short of significance, most likely because of low power. Participants were mostly white British, with more females than males. The authors suggested clonal diversity may have been underestimated. Conclusions about previously exposed vaccinees are limited because only 5 or 6 AZD1222 recipients were SARS-CoV-2 seropositive at baseline. The whole spike protein was spanned by vaccine-associated CD4 TCRs, and dominant responses were seen in regions 160-218 and 743-854. A significant rise in spike-specific TCR breadth and depth was observed after two AZD1222 doses relative to day 0 and relative to MenACWY recipients.

V drops 3 bases and J drops 2 bases, leaving 9 bases in between. The CDR3 goes from the cysteine to the phenylalanine over 14 residues. Kept here is only the CDR3 DNA, which spans 42 bases and is read in frame from base 1. CDR1 and CDR2, per the germline V gene (reference sequence), are SEHNR and FQNEAQ. In the paper's terms, the time point label means: about 28 days (+/-7) after the second vaccine dose. AZD1222 recipients with second doses at about 4 weeks or about 12 weeks were pooled, because spike-specific TCR depth and breadth did not differ between schedules. Samples from vaccinated people were obtained from the UK trials COV001 and COV002, which included a single-blind randomized controlled phase 2/3 trial of AZD1222 (ChAdOx1 nCoV-19) in healthy adults. For TCRbeta chain sequencing, PBMC samples were collected from trial participants at day 0 and at day 28 after the second dose. With respect to this clone: Its antigen target is currently unknown. Per-nucleotide qualities are absent, and no much larger clonotype sits a single base away.

The CDR3 regions of human TCRbeta chains were subjected to immunosequencing. The original pipeline was this. TCRs in the repertoires were matched against a reference library of SARS-CoV-2-specific TCRs that had been generated with the MIRA antigen-specificity platform. Breadth was defined as the fraction of unique TCRs that were SARS-CoV-2-associated. Depth was defined as the fraction of total T cells that were SARS-CoV-2-associated. Using the MIRA data, each spike-specific TCR was assigned both to the spike region to which the TCR was reactive and to a CD4 or CD8 class. Log10-transformed breadth and depth values were compared by one-way ANOVA with Sidak's multiple comparisons tests. TCRdb provides this immuneACCESS table in a form limited to in-frame rearrangements. Some clones are lacking; in checked studies, under half of them reflect an unresolved V gene, and why the rest are absent is not known. V and J calls and clone size come straight from that table; D and trimming were deduced from the DNA. Present in this sample are fewer than 130,000 clones, roughly 90% of which were seen just once. Around 15% of the sample comes from the top ten.

This receptor was taken from an adult who received the AZD1222 COVID-19 vaccine. The sample consisted of peripheral blood, taken 28 days after the second AZD1222 dose. The chain was built from TRBV7-9 and TRBJ2-3; the D gene is perhaps TRBD2, on 6 matching bases. The nucleotide sequence reads as follows: TGTGCCAGCAGCTTCCGGGGGTACACAGATACGCAGTATTTT. Translated, it gives CASSFRGYTDTQYF.